These 18 T cell receptor beta chains were all obtained from the same sample, sequenced in a study of PD-1 blockade in classical Hodgkin lymphoma. Time point meaning: newly diagnosed, previously untreated cHL patient sample. Thawed PBMCs yielded CD4+ T cells through magnetic negative selection. Clones were sequenced by immunoSEQ multiplex PCR, and TCRdb holds only the in-frame ones, with some missing. The sample holds 20,000 to 25,000 clones, 90% seen once. Material: CD4+ T cells from blood. Receptor source: a human donor with classical Hodgkin lymphoma.

The chain is built from TRBV7-8 and TRBJ2-3; D is unresolved. The CDR3 spans 14 residues. Trimming cost V 6 bases and J 3 bases, with 13 bases left between them. CDR1 and CDR2 from the germline V gene are SGHVS and FQNEAQ. The CDR3 sequence is CASRYYVTTDTQYF. The CDR3 coding sequence is TGTGCCAGCAGATATTACGTCACTACAGATACGCAGTATTTT.

This sequence joins TRBV19 and TRBJ2-7; 10 nucleotides align to TRBD1. The CDR3 covers 13 residues. The germline V gene encodes CDR1 LNHDA and CDR2 SQIVND (reference sequence). Unmatched junction bases numbered 1, after V lost 2 bases and J lost 6 bases. The CDR3 reads CASSIWDRGEQYF. CDR3 DNA sequence: TGTGCCAGTAGTATATGGGACAGGGGCGAGCAGTACTTC.

The chain uses TRBV5-5 and TRBJ2-5; the D gene could be TRBD1 or TRBD2 (6 bases each). CDR1 and CDR2 (germline): SGHKS, YYEKEE (reference sequence). There are 14 residues in the CDR3. V lost 2 bases and J lost 5, with 13 bases in between. The CDR3 region has the DNA TGTGCCAGCAGCTTAAACGGGGGCGGTGAGACCCAGTACTTC. Its protein is CASSLNGGGETQYF.

V and J are TRBV6-9 and TRBJ2-1; unclear D gene. V lost 4 bases, J lost 11 bases, and 18 bases lay in between. CDR3 length: 14 amino acids. Germline CDR1 MNHGY, CDR2 SVAAGI. In DNA, the CDR3 is TGTGCCAGCAGTTCAGAACCCTTTAGTATCAAGCAGTTCTTC. Encoded protein: CASSSEPFSIKQFF.

This chain joins TRBV19 and TRBJ1-2, with D perhaps matching TRBD1 (6 bases). Per germline, CDR1 LNHDA and CDR2 SQIVND (reference sequence). V was cut by 6 bases and J by 4 bases, with 12 bases left in between. CDR3 size: 13 residues. CDR3 sequence: CASRALTGYGYTF. The CDR3 nucleotides read TGTGCCAGTAGGGCCCTGACAGGCTATGGCTACACCTTC.

The chain carries TRBV5-1 and TRBJ2-1; TRBD1 is a possible D gene (5 bases). The CDR3 extends over 14 amino acids. From germline, CDR1 is SGHRS and CDR2 YFSETQ. Trimming removed 2 bases at V and 6 bases at J, with 12 bases between. In nucleotides, the CDR3 is TGCGCCAGCAGCTTAGGGGCGGTGTTCAATGAGCAGTTCTTC. Protein product: CASSLGAVFNEQFF.

The chain carries TRBV11-1 and TRBJ2-7; TRBD2 is a possible D gene (6 bases). The CDR3 length is 12 residues. Germline CDR1 is SGHAT and CDR2 is FQDESV (reference sequence). Trimming took off 8 bases at V and 1 base at J, with 9 bases between the two ends. CDR3 protein: CASRRESYEQYF. The CDR3 DNA is TGTGCCAGCCGGCGGGAATCCTACGAGCAGTACTTC. Filled out from reference TRBV11-1 and TRBJ2-7, the complete variable domain reads EAEVAQSPRYKITEKSQAVAFWCDPISGHATLYWYRQILGQGPELLVQFQDESVVDDSQLPKDRFSAERLKGVDSTLKIQPAELGDSAMYLCASRRESYEQYFGPGTRLTVT.

This chain links TRBV11-3 with TRBJ2-3; TRBD1 matches at 9 bases. The CDR3 runs to 14 residues. Germline V lookup: CDR1 SGHNT, CDR2 YENEEA. The junction had 1 base not matched to a gene; V was cut back by 3 bases and J by 3 bases. This CDR3 reads CASSFGQGTDTQYF. The CDR3 DNA follows: TGTGCCAGCAGCTTCGGACAGGGGACAGATACGCAGTATTTT.

In DNA form, the CDR3 reads TGTGCCAGCAGTCGGGATACGGATACGCAGTATTTT. Amino acids: CASSRDTDTQYF. The chain uses TRBV2 and TRBJ2-3; a possible D gene is TRBD2 (5 bases). V lost 5 bases and J lost 6, with 9 bases in between. This CDR3 spans 12 amino acids. Germline loops: CDR1 SNHLY, CDR2 FYNNEI.

The chain employs TRBV30 and TRBJ1-4; D is unresolved. Looked up from germline, CDR1 is GTSNPN and CDR2 is SVGIG (reference sequence). This CDR3 has 12 residues. Trimming left V 8 bases short and J 7 bases short, with 14 bases between. This chain's CDR3 is CASKETGEKLFF. The CDR3 coding sequence is TGTGCCAGCAAGGAGACGGGTGAAAAACTGTTTTTT.

The chain has TRBV5-1 and TRBJ2-3; 8 nucleotides line up with TRBD2. The CDR3 sequence is 15 residues long. The germline V gene has CDR1 SGHRS and CDR2 YFSETQ. The junction had 8 bases not matched to a gene; V was cut back by 4 bases and J by 4 bases. CDR3 DNA: TGCGCCAGCAGCATGAGCGGGAGAAGTCCAGATACGCAGTATTTT. Translating it yields CASSMSGRSPDTQYF.

The rearrangement joins TRBV12-5 to TRBJ2-4, with TRBD1 matching over 8 bases. CDR3 length equals 20 residues. Trimming at V came to 0 bases and at J to 1 base, leaving 14 bases not matched to a gene. Germline V gives CDR1 LGHNT, CDR2 FRNRAP. CDR3 in amino acids: CASGLVRETGAGGAKNIQYF. For the CDR3, the DNA is TGTGCTAGTGGTTTGGTACGGGAGACAGGGGCAGGAGGGGCCAAAAACATTCAGTACTTC.

The rearrangement joins TRBV19 to TRBJ1-3; D is unclear. V was pared by 5 bases and J by 4 bases, with 6 bases between. The germline V gene has CDR1 LNHDA and CDR2 SQIVND (reference sequence). The CDR3 runs 12 residues. CDR3: CASSPEGNTIYF. Written as DNA, the CDR3 is TGTGCCAGTAGTCCCGAGGGAAACACCATATATTTT.

The chain uses TRBV6-1 and TRBJ2-2, with 9 bases fitting TRBD1. Germline assignment: CDR1 MNHNS and CDR2 SASEGT. The CDR3 is 14 amino acids. V shed 5 bases and J 5 bases; nucleotides not matched to a gene: 3. This CDR3 reads CASSQQGATGELFF. CDR3 nucleotides: TGTGCCAGCAGTCAACAGGGGGCTACCGGGGAGCTGTTTTTT.

V usage is TRBV4-1 and J usage is TRBJ1-1; 7 nucleotides match TRBD1. The trim removed 2 bases at V and 1 base at J, leaving 7 bases unmatched. The CDR3 totals 16 residues. Germline loops: CDR1 MGHRA, CDR2 YSYEKL. CDR3 loop: CASSQLYRGRNTEAFF. In nucleotides, the CDR3 is TGCGCCAGCAGCCAACTTTACAGGGGTAGGAACACTGAAGCTTTCTTT.

The chain employs TRBV7-9 and TRBJ2-2; 7 nucleotides agree with TRBD2. The CDR3 consists of 17 residues. Trimming at V came to 5 bases and at J to 1 base, leaving 10 bases not matched to a gene. From germline, CDR1 is SEHNR and CDR2 FQNEAQ (reference sequence). The CDR3 DNA follows: TGTGCCAGCAGCCGCCCCTTTGGCGGGGGGAACACCGGGGAGCTGTTTTTT. Residues: CASSRPFGGGNTGELFF.

This chain joins TRBV7-9 and TRBJ2-5; 14 nucleotides align to TRBD2. The V segment lost 7 bases and the J segment 2 bases; nucleotides outside the gene matches: 9. This CDR3 has 17 amino acids. Germline V gene lookup returns CDR1 SEHNR and CDR2 FQNEAQ (reference sequence). In DNA form, the CDR3 reads TGTGCCAGCAACTCCTATGGACTAGCGGGAGGACAAGAGACCCAGTACTTC. This encodes CASNSYGLAGGQETQYF. Full variable domain (outside the CDR3, taken from reference TRBV7-9 and TRBJ2-5): DTGVSQNPRHKITKRGQNVTFRCDPISEHNRLYWYRQTLGQGPEFLTYFQNEAQLEKSRLLSDRFSAERPKGSFSTLEIQRTEQGDSAMYLCASNSYGLAGGQETQYFGPGTRLLVL.

The chain links TRBV29-1 to TRBJ1-1; D is uncertain. V gave up 4 bases and J gave up 8 bases, with 5 bases separating them. CDR1 and CDR2 from the germline V gene are SQVTM and ANQGSEA. The CDR3 consists of 9 residues. CDR3 coding DNA: TGCAGCGTTGGGGCAGAAGCTTTCTTT. Translating it yields CSVGAEAFF.